This TCR beta chain was captured by sequencing in a study of OX40 agonist ivuxolimab in advanced cancers. About the research overall: As their treatment, patients were administered ivuxolimab, an agonistic anti-OX40 (CD134) antibody. In three patients, partial responses were observed, one with hepatocellular carcinoma and two with cutaneous melanoma.

TCRdb keeps only in-frame clones here, not all; method: immunoSEQ multiplex PCR. The sample records more than 55,000 clones, more than 80% being singletons. Between the trimmed V and J ends, which lost 5 bases and 2 bases, there was a span of 13 bases. The CDR3 consists of 15 residues. CDR1 LNHDA and CDR2 SQIVND come from the germline V gene (reference sequence). The clonotype originates from an adult with an advanced solid tumor such as melanoma, head and neck, liver or kidney cancer. The specimen was CD4+ or CD8+ T cells sorted from blood, collected in a trial of the OX40 agonist ivuxolimab. This chain links TRBV19 with TRBJ1-3; no definite D call. CDR3: CASSPSRTAGNTIYF. The CDR3 DNA follows: TGTGCCAGTAGTCCGTCGAGGACGGCTGGAAACACCATATATTTT.